The 21 T cell receptor beta chains below were found in one sample sequenced in a study of radiation and T cells in renal cell carcinoma. Described time point: blood 2 weeks post-SBRT. The treatment: 15 Gy SBRT to primary tumor, nephrectomy 4 weeks later. Assay used: immunoSEQ multiplex PCR; TCRdb lists only in-frame clones, some missing. This table has about 49,000 clones, about 80% appearing once. The material was blood, obtained from a patient whose treatment included radiotherapy and nephrectomy. All receptors derive from a woman between 65 and 79 years old with renal cell carcinoma.

The chain recombines TRBV6-5 with TRBJ1-2, with D unresolved. Germline CDR1 and CDR2: MNHEY and SVGAGI. V was shortened by 5 bases and J by 2 bases, with 12 bases between the two germline ends. This CDR3 contains 14 residues. CDR3 sequence: CASSPQTANYGYTF. The CDR3 nucleotides are TGTGCCAGCAGTCCTCAGACCGCGAACTATGGCTACACCTTC.

This clone came up a few times. The junction and the germline gene differ at one end; a read error may be behind it. The chain has TRBV19 and TRBJ1-1; D not certain. Germline CDR1 reads LNHDA; CDR2 reads SQIVND (reference sequence). This CDR3 region has 14 residues. The CDR3 nucleotides are TGTGCCAGTAGTATAGGGAGAGGGAACGCTGAAGCTTTCTTT. Translation: CASSIGRGNAEAFF. Full variable domain (rest looked up from reference TRBV19 and TRBJ1-1): DGGITQSPKYLFRKEGQNVTLSCEQNLNHDAMYWYRQDPGQGLRLIYYSQIVNDFQKGDIAEGYSVSREKKESFPLTVTSAQKNPTAFYLCASSIGRGNAEAFFGQGTRLTVV.

This clone was detected only once. V gene TRBV5-4 combines with J gene TRBJ2-1; D not certain. V dropped 1 base and J dropped 5 bases, with 7 bases sitting between them. CDR3 length equals 13 residues. The germline gives CDR1 SGHNT, CDR2 YYREEE (reference sequence). The CDR3 bases are TGTGCCAGCAGCTTGAATCCCAACAATGAGCAGTTCTTC. This gives the protein CASSLNPNNEQFF.

This rearrangement joins TRBV7-3 to TRBJ2-2, with no clear D. This CDR3 has 14 amino acids. V shed 3 bases and J shed 5 bases, with 10 bases lying between them. Germline CDR1 SGHTA, CDR2 FQGTGA. CDR3 in amino acids: CASSFNRRTGELFF. The CDR3, as DNA: TGTGCCAGCAGCTTCAACCGTAGAACCGGGGAGCTGTTTTTT.

The DNA of the CDR3 is TGTGCCAGCAGTTTGACAAGCTACAATGAGCAGTTCTTC. Protein sequence: CASSLTSYNEQFF. V usage is TRBV9 and J usage is TRBJ2-1, with D hard to call. V gave up 5 bases and J gave up 3 bases, with 9 bases separating them. CDR1 is SGDLS and CDR2 is YYNGEE in the germline V gene. The CDR3 is 13 residues long.

The V call is TRBV6-6, the J call TRBJ2-5; a weak D match, TRBD2 (5 bases). Trimming shortened V by 5 bases and J by 2 bases, and 9 bases separated the two germline ends. The CDR3 contains 13 residues. Germline CDR1 and CDR2: MNHNY and SVGAGI (reference sequence). CDR3 sequence reads: CASSNRGQETQYF. CDR3 DNA: TGTGCCAGCAGTAACCGAGGGCAAGAGACCCAGTACTTC.

V usage is TRBV6-5 and J usage is TRBJ1-3; D uncertain. The CDR3 has 14 amino acids. The V and J ends lost 6 bases and 2 bases respectively, with 11 bases between them. Germline V gene sequence: CDR1 MNHEY, CDR2 SVGAGI. This CDR3 is CASRDARTGNTIYF. The CDR3 bases are TGTGCCAGCAGAGACGCGCGGACTGGAAACACCATATATTTT.

This clone was detected once. This rearrangement joins TRBV7-3 to TRBJ1-1, with D uncertain. Germline CDR1 reads SGHTA; CDR2 reads FQGTGA. V lost 5 bases to trimming and J lost 0 bases, with 7 bases between them. The CDR3 runs 13 residues. For the CDR3, the DNA is TGTGCCAGCAGCCTTACGATGAACACTGAAGCTTTCTTT. Protein product: CASSLTMNTEAFF. The variable domain in full, completed from reference TRBV7-3 and TRBJ1-1, reads GAGVSQTPSNKVTEKGKYVELRCDPISGHTALYWYRQSLGQGPEFLIYFQGTGAADDSGLPNDRFFAVRPEGSVSTLKIQRTERGDSAVYLCASSLTMNTEAFFGQGTRLTVV.

This clone occurred a few times. The chain is built from TRBV5-4 and TRBJ2-1; TRBD2 agrees at 11 bases. V was clipped by 4 bases and J by 3 bases; unmatched bases: 12. The CDR3 has 18 residues. From germline, CDR1 is SGHNT and CDR2 YYREEE (reference sequence). CDR3 nucleotides: TGTGCCAGCAGCCCGGGACTAGCGGCCGTGAACGGCTACAATGAGCAGTTCTTC. It translates to CASSPGLAAVNGYNEQFF.

This chain connects TRBV7-2 to TRBJ2-7; D is unresolved. V lost 5 bases to trimming and J lost 5 bases, with 13 bases between them. The CDR3 sequence is 13 residues long. CDR1 and CDR2 from the germline V gene are SGHTA and FQGNSA. In DNA, the CDR3 is TGTGCCAGCAGCACTACTTGGGGAAACGAGCAGTACTTC. Translated: CASSTTWGNEQYF. Looking up the rest from reference TRBV7-2 and TRBJ2-7 gives the full variable domain: GAGVSQSPSNKVTEKGKDVELRCDPISGHTALYWYRQSLGQGLEFLIYFQGNSAPDKSGLPSDRFSAERTGGSVSTLTIQRTQQEDSAVYLCASSTTWGNEQYFGPGTRLTVT.

The chain has TRBV5-1 and TRBJ2-7; D is possibly TRBD2 (5 bases). This CDR3 spans 14 amino acids. V was shortened by 0 bases and J by 6 bases, with 13 bases between the two germline ends. Germline V lookup: CDR1 SGHRS, CDR2 YFSETQ. DNA for the CDR3: TGCGCCAGCAGCTTGGATCAAACTAGGCGCGAGCAGTACTTC. Protein sequence: CASSLDQTRREQYF.

The V and J genes are TRBV7-2 and TRBJ2-2, with 8 bases that match TRBD2. J lost 4 bases, V lost 5 bases, and 9 bases had no gene match. Germline V gives CDR1 SGHTA, CDR2 FQGNSA. The CDR3 sequence is 16 residues long. DNA for the CDR3: TGTGCCAGCAGCGCCCTGGGGCTAGCGGGCACCGGGGAGCTGTTTTTT. Translation: CASSALGLAGTGELFF.

Only one count was recorded for this clone. J is TRBJ2-7 and V is TRBV18; TRBD1 matches 9 bases. With V trimmed by 3 bases and J by 3 bases, 3 bases remained unmatched. The CDR3 length is 14 residues. Germline-derived CDR1 and CDR2 are KGHSH and LQKENI. CDR3 protein: CASSPGQGVYEQYF. CDR3 bases: TGTGCCAGCTCACCGGGACAGGGTGTCTACGAGCAGTACTTC. The entire variable domain, with the rest obtained from reference TRBV18 and TRBJ2-7, is as follows: NAGVMQNPRHLVRRRGQEARLRCSPMKGHSHVYWYRQLPEEGLKFMVYLQKENIIDESGMPKERFSAEFPKEGPSILRIQQVVRGDSAAYFCASSPGQGVYEQYFGPGTRLTVT.

The chain carries TRBV6-1 and TRBJ2-3; TRBD2 matches at 11 bases. Germline V gene data show CDR1 as MNHNS and CDR2 as SASEGT. V dropped 11 bases and J dropped 5; count of bases not matched to a gene: 3. This CDR3 has 12 residues. The CDR3 DNA follows: TGTGCCTCCGGGACTAGCGGAGATACGCAGTATTTT. This translates into CASGTSGDTQYF.

This clone has only a few counts. This rearrangement joins TRBV9 to TRBJ1-1; TRBD1 might be the D (5 bases). V shed 1 base and J shed 5 bases, with 12 bases lying between them. Germline V gives CDR1 SGDLS, CDR2 YYNGEE. This CDR3 region has 14 residues. CDR3 nucleotides: TGTGCCAGCAGCGTATCGGGGCGGGGGACTGAAGCTTTCTTT. Its protein is CASSVSGRGTEAFF.

This rearrangement joins TRBV7-9 to TRBJ2-2, with D unclear. Trimming removed 2 bases from V and 4 bases from J, with 2 bases in between. This CDR3 comprises 12 residues. Germline V gene sequence: CDR1 SEHNR, CDR2 FQNEAQ (reference sequence). Here the CDR3 DNA reads TGTGCCAGCAGCTTAAGCACCGGGGAGCTGTTTTTT. Translation: CASSLSTGELFF. Using reference TRBV7-9 and TRBJ2-2 for the parts outside the CDR3, the full variable domain is DTGVSQNPRHKITKRGQNVTFRCDPISEHNRLYWYRQTLGQGPEFLTYFQNEAQLEKSRLLSDRFSAERPKGSFSTLEIQRTEQGDSAMYLCASSLSTGELFFGEGSRLTVL.

The rearrangement uses TRBV7-2 and TRBJ1-3; no definite D call. CDR3 length: 15 residues. CDR1 is SGHTA, CDR2 FQGNSA, per germline. V was trimmed by 3 bases and J by 3 bases, leaving 12 bases between them. This CDR3 is CASSFGNSHGNTIYF. The DNA for the CDR3 is TGTGCCAGCAGCTTCGGTAACTCCCATGGAAACACCATATATTTT.

This clone was seen only a few times. J is TRBJ2-7 and V is TRBV7-9; D is unclear. V gave up 8 bases and J gave up 4 bases, with 9 bases separating them. This CDR3 comprises 11 residues. Germline values: CDR1 SEHNR, CDR2 FQNEAQ (reference sequence). CDR3: CASGPPYEQYF. The DNA of the CDR3 is TGTGCCAGCGGGCCCCCTTACGAGCAGTACTTC.

V and J are TRBV4-2 and TRBJ2-5; tentatively, D is TRBD2 (5 bases). V was pared by 0 bases and J by 0 bases, with 11 bases between. Looked up from germline, CDR1 is LGHNA and CDR2 is YNFKEQ. CDR3 size: 16 residues. The DNA of the CDR3 is TGTGCCAGCAGCCAAGATGAGAGGCGGGACCAAGAGACCCAGTACTTC. It is translated as CASSQDERRDQETQYF.

The V call is TRBV6-1, the J call TRBJ1-4; D gene uncertain. The CDR3 sequence is 14 residues long. Deletions cut 6 bases from V and 8 bases from J, with 16 bases between. Germline lookup yields CDR1 MNHNS and CDR2 SASEGT. CDR3: CASSANWGSEKLFF. The DNA for the CDR3 is TGTGCCAGCAGCGCCAATTGGGGTAGCGAAAAACTGTTTTTT.

The rearrangement joins TRBV6-5 to TRBJ2-7; 9 bases align to TRBD1. Germline V gene data show CDR1 as MNHEY and CDR2 as SVGAGI. The CDR3 loop spans 14 amino acids. J was trimmed by 6 bases and V by 5 bases; bases with no gene match: 8. CDR3 nucleotides: TGTGCCAGCAGTAGCGGGACAGGGTATTTCGAGCAGTACTTC. Translating gives CASSSGTGYFEQYF.